The clone carrying this T cell receptor beta chain was picked up many times. Its cognate antigen is unknown. The sample belongs to a study of identical twins. General study results and limits: Models underestimated TCR alpha sharing (out-of-frame) in monozygotic twins. When twins shared out-of-frame alpha sequences, those sequences had excess low generation probability.

Unique molecular identifiers were present on cDNA, and template switching added a universal primer site. TCRdb reprocessed the 5' RACE reads via MiXCR and lists one record per CDR3 protein. The repertoire consists of some 500,000 distinct CDR3 sequences, with 9.6% occurring once and the leading ten covering 2.5% to 3.5%. In every case, the donor was a healthy Caucasian. CDR3 length: 12 amino acids. With V trimmed by 5 bases and J by 6 bases, 3 bases remained unmatched. CDR1 is MNHEY and CDR2 is SMNVEV in the germline V gene (reference sequence). Separately, the same data were catalogued under a study of yellow fever vaccine responses in identical twins.

The sample comprised PBMCs. The source is a young woman in good health. The chain links TRBV27 to TRBJ2-7; 8 nucleotides line up with TRBD1. The CDR3 bases are TGTGCCAGCAGTGACAGGGGTGGCGAGCAGTACTTC. Encoded protein: CASSDRGGEQYF.